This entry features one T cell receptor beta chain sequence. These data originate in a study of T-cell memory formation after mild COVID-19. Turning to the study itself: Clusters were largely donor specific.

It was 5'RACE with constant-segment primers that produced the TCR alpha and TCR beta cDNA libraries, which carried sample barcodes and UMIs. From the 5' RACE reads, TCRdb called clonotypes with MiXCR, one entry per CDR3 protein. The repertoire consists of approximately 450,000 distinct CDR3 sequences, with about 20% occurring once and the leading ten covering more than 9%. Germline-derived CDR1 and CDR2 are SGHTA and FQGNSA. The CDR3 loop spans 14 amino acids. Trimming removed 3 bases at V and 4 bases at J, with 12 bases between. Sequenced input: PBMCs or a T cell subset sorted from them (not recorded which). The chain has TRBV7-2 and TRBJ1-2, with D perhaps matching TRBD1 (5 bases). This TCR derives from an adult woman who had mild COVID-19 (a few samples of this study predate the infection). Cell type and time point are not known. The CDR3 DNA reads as TGTGCCAGCAGCTTCTGGGGCGCGGGCTATGGCTACACCTTC. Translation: CASSFWGAGYGYTF.